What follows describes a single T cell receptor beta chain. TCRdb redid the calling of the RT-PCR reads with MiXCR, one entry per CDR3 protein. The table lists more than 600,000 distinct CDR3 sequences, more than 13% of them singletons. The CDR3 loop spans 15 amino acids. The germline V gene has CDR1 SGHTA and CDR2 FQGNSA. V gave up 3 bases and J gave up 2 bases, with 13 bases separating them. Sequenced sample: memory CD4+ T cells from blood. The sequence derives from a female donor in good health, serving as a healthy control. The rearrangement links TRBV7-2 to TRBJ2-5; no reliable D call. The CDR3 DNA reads TGTGCCAGCAGCTTTTCTAGTATGAAGCAAGAGACCCAGTACTTC. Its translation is CASSFSSMKQETQYF. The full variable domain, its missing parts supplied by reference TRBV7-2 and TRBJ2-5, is GAGVSQSPSNKVTEKGKDVELRCDPISGHTALYWYRQSLGQGLEFLIYFQGNSAPDKSGLPSDRFSAERTGGSVSTLTIQRTQQEDSAVYLCASSFSSMKQETQYFGPGTRLLVL.